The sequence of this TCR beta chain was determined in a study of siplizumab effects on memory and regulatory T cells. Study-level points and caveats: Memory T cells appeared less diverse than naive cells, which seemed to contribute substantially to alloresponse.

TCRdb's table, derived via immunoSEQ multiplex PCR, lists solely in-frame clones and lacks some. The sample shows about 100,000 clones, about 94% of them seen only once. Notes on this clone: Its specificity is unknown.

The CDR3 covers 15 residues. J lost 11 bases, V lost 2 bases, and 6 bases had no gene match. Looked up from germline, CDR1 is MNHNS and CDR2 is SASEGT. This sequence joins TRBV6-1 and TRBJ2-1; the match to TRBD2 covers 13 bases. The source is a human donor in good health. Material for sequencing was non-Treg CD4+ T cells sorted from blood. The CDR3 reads CASSERTSGREKQFF. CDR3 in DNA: TGTGCCAGCAGTGAACGAACTAGCGGGAGGGAAAAGCAGTTCTTC.